One and the same sample provided the 27 T cell receptor beta chains below, sequenced in a study of cytomegalovirus exposure and HLA in healthy donors. Researchers ran the PCR with 60 Vbeta and 13 Jbeta primers. Here immunoSEQ multiplex PCR was the method, and the copy in TCRdb shows in-frame clones only, minus some. The table includes 100,000 or so clones, around 79% detected once. Sequenced input: PBMCs. The receptor source for this set is a woman between 40 and 50 years old in good health and CMV-seronegative.

This chain links TRBV2 with TRBJ1-2; a weak D match, TRBD1 (5 bases). CDR3 size: 14 residues. Germline CDR1 reads SNHLY; CDR2 reads FYNNEI. V lost 7 bases and J lost 3, with 15 bases in between. The CDR3, as DNA: TGTGCCAGCACTATCAGGGCCCTTGACTATGGCTACACCTTC. Translating it yields CASTIRALDYGYTF.

Here the CDR3 DNA reads TGTGCCAGCAGCGGACGGGGATCACCGTCCGCCTATGAGCAGTTCTTC. Its translation: CASSGRGSPSAYEQFF. The chain is built from TRBV7-2 and TRBJ2-1; D perhaps matches TRBD2 (5 bases). V lost 5 bases and J 8 bases, leaving 22 bases between the germline ends. CDR1 and CDR2 (germline): SGHTA, FQGNSA. The CDR3 totals 16 residues.

This clone came up once. The J gene is TRBJ1-5, the V gene TRBV29-1; 7 bases align to TRBD1. V shed 6 bases, J shed 3 bases, and the junction held 5 bases outside the gene matches. This CDR3 is built from 13 residues. Germline CDR1 and CDR2: SQVTM and ANQGSEA. CDR3 loop: CSVAQGVNQPQHF. The CDR3 bases are TGCAGCGTAGCGCAGGGGGTCAATCAGCCCCAGCATTTT. Based on the CDR3 plus reference TRBV29-1 and TRBJ1-5, the full variable domain is SAVISQKPSRDICQRGTSLTIQCQVDSQVTMMFWYRQQPGQSLTLIATANQGSEATYESGFVIDKFPISRPNLTFSTLTVSNMSPEDSSIYLCSVAQGVNQPQHFGDGTRLSIL.

The rearrangement uses TRBV7-9 and TRBJ1-2; TRBD1 matches at 10 bases. The CDR3 contains 15 residues. Looked up from germline, CDR1 is SEHNR and CDR2 is FQNEAQ (reference sequence). The V and J ends lost 6 bases and 8 bases, in that order; junction bases with no gene match: 12. Here the CDR3 DNA reads TGTGCCAGCAGACGCACCGGGACAGGGGAGGAGGGCTACACCTTC. It specifies CASRRTGTGEEGYTF. Based on the CDR3 plus reference TRBV7-9 and TRBJ1-2, the full variable domain is DTGVSQNPRHKITKRGQNVTFRCDPISEHNRLYWYRQTLGQGPEFLTYFQNEAQLEKSRLLSDRFSAERPKGSFSTLEIQRTEQGDSAMYLCASRRTGTGEEGYTFGSGTRLTVV.

The V and J genes are TRBV6-4 and TRBJ1-6, with no clear D. Trimming shortened V by 6 bases and J by 10 bases, and 19 bases separated the two germline ends. The length of the CDR3 is 15 residues. Germline CDR1 reads MRHNA; CDR2 reads SNTAGT. The CDR3 spells CASRADAAGWSPLHF. The CDR3 DNA reads TGTGCCAGCAGAGCTGACGCGGCGGGCTGGTCACCCCTCCACTTT.

This rearrangement joins TRBV5-1 to TRBJ2-1, with D tentatively TRBD1 (5 bases). This CDR3 region has 14 residues. Deletions cut 7 bases from V and 10 bases from J, with 21 bases between. Per the germline V gene, CDR1 is SGHRS and CDR2 is YFSETQ. CDR3 protein: CASRIQDTGGEQFF. As DNA, the CDR3 is TGCGCCAGCCGTATACAGGACACAGGTGGGGAGCAGTTCTTC.

The J gene is TRBJ2-3, the V gene TRBV5-1; perhaps TRBD2 as D (7 bases). Germline V gene data show CDR1 as SGHRS and CDR2 as YFSETQ. CDR3 size: 15 residues. Trimming cost V 6 bases and J 6 bases, with 20 bases left between them. DNA of the CDR3: TGCGCCAGCACCACGGGGGGCCCCTTCGGGGATACGCAGTATTTT. It codes for CASTTGGPFGDTQYF. The full variable domain, completed using reference TRBV5-1 and TRBJ2-3, is KAGVTQTPRYLIKTRGQQVTLSCSPISGHRSVSWYQQTPGQGLQFLFEYFSETQRNKGNFPGRFSGRQFSNSRSEMNVSTLELGDSALYLCASTTGGPFGDTQYFGPGTRLTVL.

This chain connects TRBV28 to TRBJ2-7; tentative D call: TRBD2 (6 bases). V gave up 3 bases and J gave up 0 bases, with 9 bases separating them. Germline CDR1 and CDR2: MDHEN and SYDVKM. The CDR3 consists of 14 residues. CDR3 DNA: TGTGCCAGCAGTTTCCGGGGGAGCTCCTACGAGCAGTACTTC. It codes for CASSFRGSSYEQYF.

The V gene is TRBV29-1, the J gene TRBJ2-3, with TRBD2 matching over 10 bases. The CDR3 loop spans 15 amino acids. With 8 bases clipped from V and 2 bases from J, the junction kept 10 bases outside the gene matches. From germline, CDR1 is SQVTM and CDR2 ANQGSEA. The CDR3 nucleotides read TGCAGCTTGATATCACTAGCGGGAACCACAGATACGCAGTATTTT. Translated, it gives CSLISLAGTTDTQYF.

This chain links TRBV30 with TRBJ1-1; TRBD1 aligns across 7 bases. Looked up from germline, CDR1 is GTSNPN and CDR2 is SVGIG (reference sequence). Trimming took 2 bases from V and 8 from J; bases not matched to a gene: 8. CDR3 length: 13 amino acids. Written as DNA, the CDR3 is TGTGCCTGGAGTTCCTACGCGGGACAGGAAGCTTTCTTT. Protein: CAWSSYAGQEAFF.

The chain joins TRBV7-3 to TRBJ2-3; the D is unclear. Trimming took off 2 bases at V and 2 bases at J, with 5 bases between the two ends. The CDR3 has 13 residues. CDR1 is SGHTA and CDR2 is FQGTGA in the germline V gene. CDR3 sequence (DNA): TGTGCCAGCAGCTTAGCGGCCACAGATACGCAGTATTTT. It yields the protein CASSLAATDTQYF.

The chain couples TRBV27 to TRBJ1-4; 8 nucleotides align to TRBD1. This CDR3 has 15 residues. Losses at the gene ends were 4 bases for V and 7 bases for J; bases not matched to a gene: 8. Germline V gene lookup returns CDR1 MNHEY and CDR2 SMNVEV (reference sequence). CDR3 protein: CASSSLQGEPEKLFF. The CDR3, as DNA: TGTGCCAGCAGTTCACTACAGGGGGAACCTGAAAAACTGTTTTTT.

V gene TRBV27 combines with J gene TRBJ2-7; 7 bases fit TRBD1. The CDR3 runs to 15 residues. The V segment lost 7 bases and the J segment 2 bases; nucleotides outside the gene matches: 11. Germline V gene data show CDR1 as MNHEY and CDR2 as SMNVEV (reference sequence). The CDR3 loop is CASKGEQGTTYEQYF. DNA of the CDR3: TGTGCCAGCAAGGGGGAACAGGGGACCACCTACGAGCAGTACTTC.

The chain couples TRBV19 to TRBJ2-2; D uncertain. There are 12 residues in the CDR3. Between the trimmed V and J ends, which lost 3 bases and 7 bases, there was a span of 6 bases. The germline CDR1 and CDR2 sequences are LNHDA and SQIVND (reference sequence). CDR3 bases: TGTGCCAGTAGTATCCCCAGCGGGGAGCTGTTTTTT. This translates into CASSIPSGELFF.

J is TRBJ2-6 and V is TRBV4-2; D remains unclear. This CDR3 is built from 17 residues. Germline-derived CDR1 and CDR2 are LGHNA and YNFKEQ. The V end lost 2 bases, the J end lost 2 bases, and 13 bases lay between the germline ends. CDR3 bases: TGTGCCAGCAGCCAAATCGTTTTGAGTGCTGGGGCCAACGTCCTGACTTTC. Amino acid sequence: CASSQIVLSAGANVLTF.

The chain recombines TRBV15 with TRBJ1-6, with D possibly TRBD1 on 6 matching bases. CDR1 LNHNV and CDR2 YYDKDF come from the germline V gene (reference sequence). The CDR3 loop spans 20 amino acids. The ends were cut back, 5 bases at V and 0 bases at J, with 23 bases in the middle. The CDR3 sequence: CATSGMGQGPRSSYNSPLHF. The CDR3 nucleotides read TGTGCCACCAGCGGAATGGGGCAGGGGCCTCGAAGCTCCTATAATTCACCCCTCCACTTT.

The rearrangement uses TRBV2 and TRBJ2-1; D is perhaps TRBD2 (5 bases). The CDR3 runs 14 residues. The V end was cut by 8 bases, the J end by 8 bases, with 19 bases between. The germline gives CDR1 SNHLY, CDR2 FYNNEI. The DNA of the CDR3 is TGTGCCAGCCTCCAGGCACTCACGAGGGATGAGCAGTTCTTC. Encoded protein: CASLQALTRDEQFF.

There are a few counts of this clone. The rearrangement links TRBV4-1 to TRBJ2-5, with D unresolved. This CDR3 has 14 amino acids. The V gene lost 1 base and the J gene lost 2 bases, with 8 bases spanning the gap. Per germline, CDR1 MGHRA and CDR2 YSYEKL. CDR3 residues: CASSQVFQQETQYF. The CDR3 DNA is TGCGCCAGCAGCCAAGTGTTCCAGCAAGAGACCCAGTACTTC.

The rearrangement links TRBV7-9 to TRBJ1-1, with a possible D match to TRBD1 (5 bases). Germline assignment: CDR1 SEHNR and CDR2 FQNEAQ (reference sequence). Trimming pared 8 bases from V and 0 bases from J, leaving 13 bases between. The CDR3 loop spans 14 amino acids. The CDR3 coding sequence is TGTGCCAGCGCCCCCGACAGCATGAACACTGAAGCTTTCTTT. The encoded protein is CASAPDSMNTEAFF.

On this clone: Other DNA sequences from this sample encode an identical CDR3 as well. The genes are TRBV6-6 and TRBJ1-2, with TRBD1 matching 8 bases. CDR1 is MNHNY, CDR2 SVGAGI, per germline (reference sequence). The CDR3 is made up of 11 amino acids. The V gene end was trimmed by 5 bases and the J gene end by 7 bases; junction bases not matched to a gene: 0. DNA for the CDR3: TGTGCCAGCAGTACAGGGGGTGGCTACACCTTC. It codes for CASSTGGGYTF.

The chain employs TRBV4-2 and TRBJ1-1, with D unresolved. This CDR3 is 14 amino acids long. V gave up 4 bases and J gave up 5 bases, with 14 bases separating them. The germline V gene has CDR1 LGHNA and CDR2 YNFKEQ. The DNA of the CDR3 is TGTGCCAGCAGCCCGGGAGGTGATTTGACTGAAGCTTTCTTT. It codes for CASSPGGDLTEAFF.

The gene calls are TRBV5-5 and TRBJ1-1; 10 nucleotides align to TRBD1. The germline V gene encodes CDR1 SGHKS and CDR2 YYEKEE (reference sequence). The length of the CDR3 is 15 residues. The ends lost 4 bases at V and 5 bases at J; junction bases unmatched: 8. DNA of the CDR3: TGTGCCAGCAGCCGATCGGGACAGGGGAATACTGAAGCTTTCTTT. Its translation is CASSRSGQGNTEAFF.

This chain joins TRBV11-2 and TRBJ1-1, with D possibly being TRBD1 (6 bases). Germline V gene sequence: CDR1 SGHAT, CDR2 FQNNGV. The CDR3 has 13 amino acids. V gave up 4 bases and J gave up 7 bases, with 13 bases separating them. DNA for the CDR3: TGTGCCAGCAGCTCGTACAGGGCATATGAAGCTTTCTTT. As protein: CASSSYRAYEAFF.

This clone occurred many times. The chain links TRBV7-9 to TRBJ1-3; D ambiguous. There are 16 residues in the CDR3. In germline, CDR1 is SEHNR, CDR2 FQNEAQ (reference sequence). Deletions cut 5 bases from V and 1 base from J, with 15 bases between. For the CDR3, the DNA is TGTGCCAGCAGCGCGGGAACGGGGTCGTCTGGAAACACCATATATTTT. Translation gives CASSAGTGSSGNTIYF.

The chain links TRBV7-6 to TRBJ1-1; the D is unclear. Germline V CDR1 and CDR2: SGHVS, FNYEAQ. Trimming cost V 5 bases and J 7 bases, with 14 bases left between them. CDR3 length: 13 residues. This chain's CDR3 is CASSLLGSGEAFF. The CDR3 DNA sequence: TGTGCCAGCAGCCTTCTCGGGAGCGGTGAAGCTTTCTTT.

This clone was seen a few times. The V call is TRBV6-6, the J call TRBJ1-2, with D perhaps TRBD1 (6 bases). V was trimmed by 5 bases and J by 2 bases, leaving 9 bases between them. CDR3 size: 13 residues. Germline CDR1 reads MNHNY; CDR2 reads SVGAGI (reference sequence). The CDR3 DNA follows: TGTGCCAGCAGTAGACAGGAGAACTATGGCTACACCTTC. Its translation: CASSRQENYGYTF.

The V and J genes are TRBV30 and TRBJ2-1; maybe TRBD2 (5 bases). The CDR3 is 16 amino acids. The germline V and J ends were trimmed by 4 bases and 0 bases, with 16 bases remaining between them. The germline V gene encodes CDR1 GTSNPN and CDR2 SVGIG (reference sequence). CDR3 nucleotides: TGTGCCTGGAATCCCGGGGTACCGAGCTCCTACAATGAGCAGTTCTTC. It specifies CAWNPGVPSSYNEQFF. The variable domain in full, completed from reference TRBV30 and TRBJ2-1, reads SQTIHQWPATLVQPVGSPLSLECTVEGTSNPNLYWYRQAAGRGLQLLFYSVGIGQISSEVPQNLSASRPQDRQFILSSKKLLLSDSGFYLCAWNPGVPSSYNEQFFGPGTRLTVL.